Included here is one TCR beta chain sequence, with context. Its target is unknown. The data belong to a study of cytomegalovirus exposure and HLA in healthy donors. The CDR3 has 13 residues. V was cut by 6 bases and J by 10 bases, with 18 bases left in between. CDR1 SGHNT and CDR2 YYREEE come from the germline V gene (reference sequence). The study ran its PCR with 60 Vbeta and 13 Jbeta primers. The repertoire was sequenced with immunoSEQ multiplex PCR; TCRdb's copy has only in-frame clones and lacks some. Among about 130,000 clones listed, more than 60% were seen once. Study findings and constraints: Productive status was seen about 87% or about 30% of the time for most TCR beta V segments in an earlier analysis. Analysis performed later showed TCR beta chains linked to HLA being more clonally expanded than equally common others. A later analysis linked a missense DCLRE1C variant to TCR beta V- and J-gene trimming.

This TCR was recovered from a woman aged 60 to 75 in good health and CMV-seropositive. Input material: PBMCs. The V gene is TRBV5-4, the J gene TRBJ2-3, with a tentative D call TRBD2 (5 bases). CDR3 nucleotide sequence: TGTGCCAGCAACACCCCCGGGGTGAGTTCGCAGTATTTT. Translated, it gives CASNTPGVSSQYF.